The sequence of this TCR beta chain was determined in a study of CD8 T cells in Susac syndrome. Background on the study: Of the sequenced Susac syndrome patients, 5 or 6 had active disease and roughly eight were in remission. At blood draw, Susac syndrome patients were therapy-naive, on corticosteroids, or on intravenous immunoglobulin alone.

It was with random hexamers that about 0.45 to 1 ug RNA was reverse transcribed. TCRdb reanalysed the immunoSEQ multiplex PCR reads using MiXCR and keeps one entry per CDR3 protein. Of tens of thousands of distinct CDR3 sequences in the sample, roughly 93% were seen once. The germline V gene encodes CDR1 SNHLY and CDR2 FYNNEI. Trimming at V came to 6 bases and at J to 4 bases, leaving 10 bases not matched to a gene. There are 16 residues in the CDR3. The sequenced sample consisted of CD4+ T cells from PBMCs. The sequence was obtained from a human donor with Susac syndrome. The V and J genes are TRBV2 and TRBJ2-1, with TRBD1 matching 9 bases. The CDR3 sequence is CASRGQGFHLYNEQFF. CDR3 sequence (DNA): TGTGCCAGCAGGGGACAGGGTTTCCACCTTTACAATGAGCAGTTCTTC.